This T cell receptor beta chain was sequenced in a study of cytomegalovirus exposure and HLA in healthy donors. As for the study in general: A prior analysis found 90 million to 120 million unique TCR beta sequences from 150 million to 200 million T cells.

The primer mix had 60 Vbeta and 13 Jbeta primers. Assay used: immunoSEQ multiplex PCR; TCRdb lists only in-frame clones, some missing. The profile shows 150,000 to 200,000 clones, more than 9.5% of them singletons. This clone was detected only a few times. The TCR was taken from a man aged 50-59 years in good health and CMV-seropositive. Specimen: PBMCs.

The CDR3 DNA reads TGTGCCAGCAGTCGACAGGGGGCCGAGAATGAAAAACTGTTTTTT. Its translation: CASSRQGAENEKLFF. The chain employs TRBV28 and TRBJ1-4; 10 bases fit TRBD1. The CDR3 sequence is 15 residues long. CDR1 is MDHEN and CDR2 is SYDVKM in the germline V gene. J lost 5 bases, V lost 5 bases, and 5 bases had no gene match.